The clone carrying this T cell receptor (beta chain) was observed a few times. The entry originates in a study of Ad26.COV2.S vaccination and SARS-CoV-2 variants. Study summary: In the study, Ad26.COV2.S was injected intramuscularly once, or twice 56 days apart.

V shed 8 bases and J 6 bases; nucleotides not matched to a gene: 12. The CDR3 extends over 14 amino acids. Germline CDR1 MDHEN, CDR2 SYDVKM. As to treatment: around 19 received Ad26.COV2.S at low or high dose, single or two shots; 5 received placebo; per-sample allocation not given. Collection of the samples took place on day 63 after the first injection of vaccine or placebo. TCRdb keeps only in-frame clones here, not all; method: immunoSEQ multiplex PCR. The sample lists about 480,000 clones, approximately 90% seen once, with 9.5% to 15% in the top ten. Sample: peripheral blood, taken in a trial of Ad26.COV2.S vaccine versus placebo. The sequence came from a person between 18 and 59 years old who received the Ad26.COV2.S COVID-19 vaccine or a placebo. The chain carries TRBV28 and TRBJ1-2; 7 bases align to TRBD1. CDR3 coding DNA: TGTGCCAGCGAACTAGGAGGGGGCCAAGATGGCTACACCTTC. It is translated as CASELGGGQDGYTF.